Presented here are 23 T cell receptor beta chains from one specimen sequenced in a study of human T cells and chemical hapten exposure. TCRdb used MiXCR to reprocess the RACE reads, holding one entry per CDR3 protein. In the table there are a few hundred thousand distinct CDR3 sequences, about 6% of which are singletons. The time point: patch test 2, 6 weeks after DPC sensitization. Regarding treatment: therapeutic diphenylcyclopropenone sensitization with weekly scalp DPC. The sample was whole blood, taken in connection with sensitization to the hapten diphenylcyclopropenone (DPC). The receptors derive from a woman aged 18-29 years with alopecia areata. Some clones in this sample may be carry-over from other donors' samples.

This clonotype has just a few counts. V usage is TRBV7-2 and J usage is TRBJ2-2; D is unclear. The CDR3 is made up of 16 amino acids. Germline V gene lookup returns CDR1 SGHTA and CDR2 FQGNSA. Trimming left V 2 bases short and J 0 bases short, with 10 bases between. The CDR3 nucleotides are TGTGCCAGCAGCTTAAATGGCAGACCGAACACCGGGGAGCTGTTTTTT. This sequence encodes CASSLNGRPNTGELFF.

The V and J genes are TRBV7-2 and TRBJ2-3; D not resolved. This CDR3 has 15 residues. Trimming took off 4 bases at V and 0 bases at J, with 11 bases between the two ends. Germline lookup yields CDR1 SGHTA and CDR2 FQGNSA. CDR3 amino acids: CASSSRPDSTDTQYF. The CDR3 DNA follows: TGTGCCAGCAGCTCCCGCCCGGATAGCACAGATACGCAGTATTTT. Supplemented by reference TRBV7-2 and TRBJ2-3, the full variable domain reads GAGVSQSPSNKVTEKGKDVELRCDPISGHTALYWYRQSLGQGLEFLIYFQGNSAPDKSGLPSDRFSAERTGGSVSTLTIQRTQQEDSAVYLCASSSRPDSTDTQYFGPGTRLTVL.

This clonotype showed up many times. V gene TRBV6-5 combines with J gene TRBJ2-1; 13 bases match TRBD2. CDR3 length: 16 amino acids. CDR1 is MNHEY, CDR2 SVGAGI, per germline. V dropped 7 bases and J dropped 7; count of bases not matched to a gene: 10. CDR3 sequence reads: CASTGTSGALGNEQFF. CDR3 DNA sequence: TGTGCCAGCACCGGGACTAGCGGGGCCCTTGGTAATGAGCAGTTCTTC.

The rearrangement joins TRBV28 to TRBJ1-1; D might be TRBD1 (6 bases). V was clipped by 6 bases and J by 2 bases, with 16 bases between them. This CDR3 is 15 amino acids long. Germline values: CDR1 MDHEN, CDR2 SYDVKM. The CDR3 here is CASSLLWGANTEAFF. In DNA form, the CDR3 reads TGTGCCAGCAGCCTTTTATGGGGGGCAAACACTGAAGCTTTCTTT.

CDR3 nucleotide sequence: TGTGCCAGCACTATAGCGGGGGAATCCTACGAGCAGTACTTC. Translated, it gives CASTIAGESYEQYF. This chain uses TRBV6-2 or TRBV6-3 with TRBJ2-7, with 9 bases fitting TRBD2. This CDR3 comprises 14 residues. The germline V gene has CDR1 MNHEY and CDR2 SVGEGT. V was pared by 7 bases and J by 1 base, with 5 bases of the junction left unmatched.

The V gene is TRBV20-1, the J gene TRBJ1-4; D remains ambiguous. This CDR3 is 14 amino acids long. The V and J ends lost 0 bases and 10 bases respectively, with 15 bases between them. CDR1 and CDR2 from the germline V gene are DFQATT and SNEGSKA (reference sequence). The CDR3 DNA follows: TGCAGTGCTAGAGATCGGTCGACCGGGAGAAAACTGTTTTTT. This sequence encodes CSARDRSTGRKLFF.

At least ten counts were recorded for this clonotype. J is TRBJ1-2 and V is TRBV24-1; 8 positions match TRBD1. The CDR3 totals 15 residues. CDR1 is KGHDR, CDR2 SFDVKD, per germline. The V gene end was trimmed by 4 bases and the J gene end by 8 bases; junction bases not matched to a gene: 11. The chain's CDR3 is CATSEGTGGVDGYTF. The CDR3, as DNA: TGTGCCACCAGTGAGGGAACAGGGGGGGTTGACGGCTACACCTTC.

This clonotype appeared a few times. The rearrangement links TRBV9 to TRBJ1-1; D is possibly TRBD1 (5 bases). Trimming removed 0 bases from V and 0 bases from J, with 9 bases in between. Per the germline V gene, CDR1 is SGDLS and CDR2 is YYNGEE. The CDR3 has 15 amino acids. CDR3 coding DNA: TGTGCCAGCAGCGTAGTGGCAGGGTTGAACACTGAAGCTTTCTTT. It codes for CASSVVAGLNTEAFF.

On this clonotype itself: This could be a read error, since a much larger clone is one nucleotide away. The chain combines TRBV7-6 with TRBJ1-4; D uncertain. CDR1 and CDR2 from the germline V gene are SGHVS and FNYEAQ. This CDR3 has 13 amino acids. The CDR3 bases are TGTGCCAGCAGCGGGAGAGATAATGAAAAACTGATTTTT. This gives the protein CASSGRDNEKLIF.

This clonotype was counted between two and nine times. As DNA, the CDR3 is TGTGCCACCAGCCGAAGTGGACCGGGAGAGGAGCAGTACTTC. This gives the protein CATSRSGPGEEQYF. The genes are TRBV15 and TRBJ2-7; weak D call: TRBD2 (6 bases). The germline V gene encodes CDR1 LNHNV and CDR2 YYDKDF (reference sequence). V was cut by 5 bases and J by 7 bases, with 18 bases left in between. The CDR3 is made up of 14 amino acids.

This clonotype was counted between two and nine times. The rearrangement links TRBV3-1 to TRBJ2-1, with D perhaps TRBD1 (5 bases). Germline lookup yields CDR1 LGHDT and CDR2 YNNKEL (reference sequence). With 1 base removed from V and 0 bases from J, the gap between germline ends came to 7 bases. The CDR3 sequence is 15 residues long. CDR3 sequence reads: CASSQGTSSYNEQFF. The CDR3, as DNA: TGTGCCAGCAGCCAAGGGACAAGCTCCTACAATGAGCAGTTCTTC.

This clonotype was seen ten or more times. One junction end does not reproduce the germline sequence, and a read error may be involved. The chain joins TRBV20-1 to TRBJ2-7; D possibly corresponds to TRBD2 (5 bases). The CDR3 runs to 11 residues. Per the germline V gene, CDR1 is DFQATT and CDR2 is SNEGSKA (reference sequence). CDR3 amino acids: CSAGLSNEQYF. In nucleotides, the CDR3 is TGCAGTGCTGGACTCTCCAACGAGCAGTACTTC.

This clonotype was counted ten times or more. The V gene is TRBV7-9, the J gene TRBJ2-7; 7 positions agree with TRBD1. Trimming removed 4 bases from V and 3 bases from J; junction bases left unmatched: 3. CDR1 is SEHNR and CDR2 is FQNEAQ in the germline V gene (reference sequence). This CDR3 comprises 13 residues. CDR3 protein: CASSYGTVYEQYF. CDR3 DNA sequence: TGTGCCAGCAGCTACGGGACAGTCTACGAGCAGTACTTC.

This chain joins TRBV12-3 or TRBV12-4 and TRBJ2-5; no clear D gene. The ends were cut back, 3 bases at V and 1 base at J, with 6 bases in the middle. The CDR3 spans 13 residues. CDR3 DNA: TGTGCCAGCAGTTTCCAGACCCAAGAGACCCAGTACTTC. Translated: CASSFQTQETQYF.

This clonotype was seen many times. CDR3 protein: CASGRSNYGYTF. CDR3 DNA: TGTGCCAGCGGCCGATCTAACTATGGCTACACCTTC. The V gene is TRBV6-2 or TRBV6-3, the J gene TRBJ1-2; D gene unclear. V lost 8 bases, J lost 0 bases, and 7 bases lay in between. The length of the CDR3 is 12 residues. Germline V gene data show CDR1 as MNHEY and CDR2 as SVGEGT.

This sequence joins TRBV5-6 and TRBJ2-1; 9 bases fit TRBD2. CDR3 length: 17 amino acids. The V segment lost 2 bases and the J segment 7 bases; nucleotides outside the gene matches: 13. Germline lookup yields CDR1 SGHDT and CDR2 YYEEEE. CDR3 sequence reads: CASSLRSSGGPRNEQFF. CDR3 DNA sequence: TGTGCCAGCAGCTTAAGGTCCAGCGGGGGGCCGAGAAATGAGCAGTTCTTC.

Ten or more counts support this clonotype. The genes are TRBV20-1 and TRBJ2-3, with D hard to call. Germline V gene lookup returns CDR1 DFQATT and CDR2 SNEGSKA (reference sequence). V was cut by 1 base and J by 0 bases, with 5 bases left in between. CDR3 length: 13 residues. CDR3 coding DNA: TGCAGTGCTAGAGTGGACAGCACAGATACGCAGTATTTT. The encoded protein is CSARVDSTDTQYF.

This clonotype was counted only a few times. V is TRBV28 and J is TRBJ2-5, with D maybe TRBD1 (5 bases). The CDR3 loop spans 15 amino acids. Trimming took 3 bases from V and 1 from J, leaving 12 bases between them. Germline V gives CDR1 MDHEN, CDR2 SYDVKM. CDR3 protein: CASSFAGSPQETQYF. As DNA, the CDR3 is TGTGCCAGCAGTTTTGCAGGGTCACCCCAAGAGACCCAGTACTTC.

Ten or more counts support this clonotype. The V and J genes are TRBV15 and TRBJ2-1; 7 nucleotides agree with TRBD1. From germline, CDR1 is LNHNV and CDR2 YYDKDF (reference sequence). This CDR3 spans 14 amino acids. Trimming took 7 bases from V and 7 from J; bases not matched to a gene: 10. The CDR3 protein is CATTKTGSPNEQFF. DNA for the CDR3: TGTGCCACCACCAAGACAGGGAGTCCTAATGAGCAGTTCTTC.

This clonotype has only a few counts. This chain connects TRBV24-1 to TRBJ2-7; the match to TRBD1 covers 9 bases. Germline CDR1 and CDR2: KGHDR and SFDVKD. This CDR3 is 15 amino acids long. The J segment lost 7 bases and the V segment lost 2 bases, leaving 8 bases of the junction unmatched. The CDR3 DNA reads TGTGCCACCAGTGATTCCGGGACAGGGTCCTGGGAGCAGTACTTC. This translates into CATSDSGTGSWEQYF.

There are a few counts of this clonotype. The J gene is TRBJ2-7, the V gene TRBV3-1, with 13 bases lining up with TRBD2. J was trimmed by 3 bases and V by 5 bases; bases with no gene match: 4. Germline loops: CDR1 LGHDT, CDR2 YNNKEL (reference sequence). CDR3 length: 15 amino acids. For the CDR3, the DNA is TGTGCCAGCAGCAAACTAGCGGGGGGGAACTACGAGCAGTACTTC. The encoded protein is CASSKLAGGNYEQYF.

This clonotype was counted between two and nine times. V gene TRBV6-5 combines with J gene TRBJ2-2, with D perhaps matching TRBD1 (5 bases). Per the germline V gene, CDR1 is MNHEY and CDR2 is SVGAGI. The V gene lost 8 bases and the J gene lost 0 bases, with 19 bases spanning the gap. CDR3 size: 17 residues. The CDR3 loop is CASRPNSGLANTGELFF. The DNA of the CDR3 is TGTGCCAGCCGGCCTAACTCAGGGCTCGCGAACACCGGGGAGCTGTTTTTT.

The table lists this clonotype with a few counts. V and J are TRBV6-5 and TRBJ2-7, with 7 bases aligning to TRBD2. The length of the CDR3 is 17 residues. Germline V gives CDR1 MNHEY, CDR2 SVGAGI. J gave up 0 bases and V 0 bases, and 8 bases lay outside the gene matches. The CDR3 nucleotides read TGTGCCAGCAGTTACTCTTACTTGGGGGGGAACTCCTACGAGCAGTACTTC. It encodes CASSYSYLGGNSYEQYF.